These 19 T cell receptor beta chains were sequenced from one sample in a study of neurological immune-mediated disorders. TCRdb re-called the 5' RACE reads with MiXCR, one entry per CDR3 protein. The sample shows 40,000 to 50,000 distinct CDR3 sequences, more than 2% of them seen only once. Material for sequencing was PBMCs. These receptors all stem from a young man with multiple sclerosis.

This clonotype was seen many times. The genes are TRBV20-1 and TRBJ1-1; D not certain. The V end lost 0 bases, the J end lost 4 bases, and 12 bases lay between the germline ends. Germline assignment: CDR1 DFQATT and CDR2 SNEGSKA (reference sequence). CDR3 length: 14 amino acids. In DNA form, the CDR3 reads TGCAGTGCTAGAGATAACGGGGTAGTCACTGAAGCTTTCTTT. Protein product: CSARDNGVVTEAFF.

This clonotype was detected ten times or more. The chain joins TRBV28 to TRBJ1-5; no clear D. Germline CDR1 and CDR2: MDHEN and SYDVKM. V dropped 5 bases and J dropped 4 bases, with 6 bases sitting between them. The CDR3 loop spans 12 amino acids. CDR3 bases: TGTGCCAGCAGTCCTATTAATCAGCCCCAGCATTTT. Residues: CASSPINQPQHF.

Many counts were recorded for this clonotype. The J gene is TRBJ2-5, the V gene TRBV6-5, with 8 bases matching TRBD1. The CDR3 is 15 amino acids. Germline CDR1 MNHEY, CDR2 SVGAGI. Losses at the gene ends were 4 bases for V and 2 bases for J; bases not matched to a gene: 6. CDR3 loop: CASSWGRGRQETQYF. As DNA, the CDR3 is TGTGCCAGCAGTTGGGGCAGGGGGCGTCAAGAGACCCAGTACTTC.

This clonotype was observed a handful of times. V is TRBV27 and J is TRBJ2-5, with a tentative D call TRBD1 (5 bases). This CDR3 is 13 amino acids long. Trimming left V 10 bases short and J 1 base short, with 13 bases between. The germline V gene has CDR1 MNHEY and CDR2 SMNVEV (reference sequence). The CDR3 region has the DNA TGTGCCACCAGAAATGGGGCCCAAGAGACCCAGTACTTC. It is translated as CATRNGAQETQYF.

In its sample, this clonotype was seen many times. The chain carries TRBV28 and TRBJ2-7; 11 bases match TRBD1. V shed 6 bases and J 3 bases; nucleotides not matched to a gene: 7. The CDR3 runs to 15 residues. Germline V gives CDR1 MDHEN, CDR2 SYDVKM. The CDR3 is CASSRRTGGGYEQYF. CDR3 nucleotides: TGTGCCAGCAGCCGTCGGACAGGGGGCGGCTACGAGCAGTACTTC.

This clonotype was seen many times. The chain couples TRBV10-1 to TRBJ2-6; D is perhaps TRBD1 (6 bases). V lost 0 bases and J 3 bases, leaving 9 bases between the germline ends. This CDR3 comprises 16 residues. The germline V gene encodes CDR1 WNHNN and CDR2 SYGVQD (reference sequence). CDR3 nucleotides: TGCGCCAGCAGTGAGTCGGGGGCGAATGGGGCCAACGTCCTGACTTTC. Translation: CASSESGANGANVLTF.

This clonotype was observed many times. This sequence joins TRBV5-1 and TRBJ1-5; the D gene is possibly TRBD1 (6 bases). Trimming removed 0 bases at V and 5 bases at J, with 9 bases between. The CDR3 length is 14 residues. CDR1 SGHRS and CDR2 YFSETQ come from the germline V gene. As DNA, the CDR3 is TGCGCCAGCAGCTTGGGGGGGGCCGATCAGCCCCAGCATTTT. This sequence encodes CASSLGGADQPQHF.

This clonotype appeared many times. The genes are TRBV11-2 and TRBJ2-7, with D perhaps matching TRBD1 (5 bases). Germline V gives CDR1 SGHAT, CDR2 FQNNGV. The CDR3 length is 14 residues. V lost 8 bases, J lost 2 bases, and 16 bases lay in between. The CDR3 sequence is CASGWTSLAYEQYF. DNA for the CDR3: TGTGCCAGCGGATGGACAAGCCTTGCCTACGAGCAGTACTTC.

This clonotype has a count of ten or more. J is TRBJ2-1 and V is TRBV28; 7 bases line up with TRBD2. The CDR3 is 15 amino acids. The germline gives CDR1 MDHEN, CDR2 SYDVKM. With V trimmed by 6 bases and J by 7 bases, 12 bases remained unmatched. CDR3 sequence reads: CASSYLGGGVNEQFF. CDR3 DNA: TGTGCCAGCAGCTACCTCGGGGGAGGGGTTAATGAGCAGTTCTTC.

In this sample, this clonotype turned up many times. The chain carries TRBV9 and TRBJ2-1; TRBD2 aligns across 7 bases. Trimming removed 3 bases from V and 0 bases from J; junction bases left unmatched: 3. Germline CDR1 SGDLS, CDR2 YYNGEE. The CDR3 spans 15 residues. The CDR3 coding sequence is TGTGCCAGCAGCGCGGGACTAATCTCCTACAATGAGCAGTTCTTC. It specifies CASSAGLISYNEQFF.

This clonotype has at least ten counts. The chain joins TRBV7-2 to TRBJ2-7, with D perhaps matching TRBD2 (5 bases). Germline loops: CDR1 SGHTA, CDR2 FQGNSA. Trimming left V 1 base short and J 6 bases short, with 10 bases between. The CDR3 runs 13 residues. The CDR3 region has the DNA TGTGCCAGCAGCTTAGATTCTGGGAGCGAGCAGTACTTC. Its translation is CASSLDSGSEQYF.

This clonotype was detected ten times or more. The gene calls are TRBV3-1 and TRBJ2-4; D is uncertain. The ends were cut back, 5 bases at V and 0 bases at J, with 14 bases in the middle. The CDR3 sequence is 16 residues long. Germline V CDR1 and CDR2: LGHDT, YNNKEL (reference sequence). For the CDR3, the DNA is TGTGCCAGCAGCTCATCGGATTATCTAGCCAAAAACATTCAGTACTTC. Protein: CASSSSDYLAKNIQYF.

This clonotype was picked up many times. In nucleotides, the CDR3 is TGCGCCAGCAGCCTCCGCCCGGAGGGGGAGCAGTACTTC. It translates to CASSLRPEGEQYF. This chain connects TRBV5-1 to TRBJ2-7, with a possible D match to TRBD2 (6 bases). The length of the CDR3 is 13 residues. V was trimmed by 4 bases and J by 7 bases, leaving 15 bases between them. Germline V CDR1 and CDR2: SGHRS, YFSETQ. Variable domain in full (rest from reference TRBV5-1 and TRBJ2-7): KAGVTQTPRYLIKTRGQQVTLSCSPISGHRSVSWYQQTPGQGLQFLFEYFSETQRNKGNFPGRFSGRQFSNSRSEMNVSTLELGDSALYLCASSLRPEGEQYFGPGTRLTVT.

This clonotype was counted ten times or more. The chain employs TRBV7-9 and TRBJ1-4; 9 bases are shared with TRBD1. CDR1 and CDR2 (germline): SEHNR, FQNEAQ (reference sequence). Germline trimming cut 8 bases from V and 5 bases from J; bases unmatched to any gene: 9. CDR3 length: 15 residues. The chain's CDR3 is CASGSGTGRNEKLFF. The CDR3 DNA reads as TGTGCCAGCGGCTCCGGGACAGGGAGGAATGAAAAACTGTTTTTT.

This clonotype showed up many times. The chain employs TRBV28 and TRBJ1-2, with D perhaps TRBD1 (5 bases). Germline values: CDR1 MDHEN, CDR2 SYDVKM. The CDR3 is made up of 16 amino acids. With 9 bases removed from V and 4 bases from J, the gap between germline ends came to 24 bases. The CDR3 loop reads CASHPISRGTSYGYTF. The CDR3 DNA reads as TGTGCCAGTCACCCTATTTCCCGAGGGACTAGCTATGGCTACACCTTC.

This clonotype was counted many times. The V and J genes are TRBV7-2 and TRBJ2-5; 11 nucleotides line up with TRBD2. The CDR3 runs to 18 residues. V trimming: 0 bases; J trimming: 0 bases; junction bases outside the gene matches: 6. CDR1 is SGHTA, CDR2 FQGNSA, per germline. The CDR3 reads CASSLAPSGGPYQETQYF. CDR3 sequence (DNA): TGTGCCAGCAGCTTAGCCCCTAGCGGGGGGCCATACCAAGAGACCCAGTACTTC.

This clonotype was counted ten times or more. Here the CDR3 reads CSASIGATDTQYF. The CDR3 DNA reads as TGCAGTGCTAGTATAGGTGCAACAGATACGCAGTATTTT. The V call is TRBV20-1, the J call TRBJ2-3, with unresolved D. Germline V gives CDR1 DFQATT, CDR2 SNEGSKA (reference sequence). The CDR3 runs 13 residues. V lost 3 bases to trimming and J lost 3 bases, with 10 bases between them.

In this sample, this clonotype turned up many times. The J gene is TRBJ2-1, the V gene TRBV4-3; 7 nucleotides align to TRBD2. The ends lost 0 bases at V and 2 bases at J; junction bases unmatched: 10. This CDR3 has 18 residues. Per the germline V gene, CDR1 is LGHNA and CDR2 is YSLEER. The DNA for the CDR3 is TGCGCCAGCAGCCAAGATGGTTTCGCGGGAGAAACCTACAATGAGCAGTTCTTC. Its translation is CASSQDGFAGETYNEQFF.

In its sample, this clonotype was seen many times. This chain connects TRBV5-5 to TRBJ2-1; unclear D gene. This CDR3 comprises 13 residues. V dropped 0 bases and J dropped 10 bases, with 11 bases sitting between them. Germline V CDR1 and CDR2: SGHKS, YYEKEE (reference sequence). The CDR3 bases are TGTGCCAGCAGCTTGGTGCGAGCTGGAGAGCAGTTCTTC. This translates into CASSLVRAGEQFF. Based on the CDR3 plus reference TRBV5-5 and TRBJ2-1, the full variable domain is DAGVTQSPTHLIKTRGQQVTLRCSPISGHKSVSWYQQVLGQGPQFIFQYYEKEERGRGNFPDRFSARQFPNYSSELNVNALLLGDSALYLCASSLVRAGEQFFGPGTRLTVL.